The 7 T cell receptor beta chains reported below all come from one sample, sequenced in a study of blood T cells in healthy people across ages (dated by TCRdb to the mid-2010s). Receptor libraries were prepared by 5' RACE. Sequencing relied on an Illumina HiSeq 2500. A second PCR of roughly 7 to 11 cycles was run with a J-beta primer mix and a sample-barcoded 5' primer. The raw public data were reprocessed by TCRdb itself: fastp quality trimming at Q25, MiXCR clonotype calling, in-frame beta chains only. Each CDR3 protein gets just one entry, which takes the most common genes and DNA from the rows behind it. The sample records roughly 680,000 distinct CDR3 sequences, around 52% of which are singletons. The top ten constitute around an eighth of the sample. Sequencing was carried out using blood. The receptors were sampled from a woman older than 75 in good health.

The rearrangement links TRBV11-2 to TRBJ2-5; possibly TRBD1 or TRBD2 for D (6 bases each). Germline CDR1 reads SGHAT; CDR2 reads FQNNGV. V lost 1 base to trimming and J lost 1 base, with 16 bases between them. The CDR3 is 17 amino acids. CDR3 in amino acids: CASSLGVAWGAQETQYF. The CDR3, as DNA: TGTGCCAGCAGCTTAGGTGTGGCGTGGGGGGCCCAAGAGACCCAGTACTTC.

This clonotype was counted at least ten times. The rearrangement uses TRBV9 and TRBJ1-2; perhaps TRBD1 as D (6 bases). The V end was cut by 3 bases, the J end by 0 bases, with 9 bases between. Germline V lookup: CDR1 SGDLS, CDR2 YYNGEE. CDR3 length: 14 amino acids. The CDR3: CASSDNRANYGYTF. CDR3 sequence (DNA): TGTGCCAGCAGCGACAACAGGGCTAACTATGGCTACACCTTC. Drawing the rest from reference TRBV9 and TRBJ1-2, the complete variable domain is DSGVTQTPKHLITATGQRVTLRCSPRSGDLSVYWYQQSLDQGLQFLIQYYNGEERAKGNILERFSAQQFPDLHSELNLSSLELGDSALYFCASSDNRANYGYTFGSGTRLTVV.

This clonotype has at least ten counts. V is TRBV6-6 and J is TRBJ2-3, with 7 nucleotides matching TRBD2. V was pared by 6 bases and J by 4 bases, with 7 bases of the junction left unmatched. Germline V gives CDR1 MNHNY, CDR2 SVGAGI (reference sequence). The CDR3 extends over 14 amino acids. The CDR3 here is CASSLLASSDTQYF. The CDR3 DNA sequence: TGTGCCAGCAGCCTACTAGCGAGCTCAGATACGCAGTATTTT.

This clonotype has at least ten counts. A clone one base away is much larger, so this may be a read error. As DNA, the CDR3 is TGTGCCAGCAGCCTAAGGACTAGCGGGAGGTGGAACTCCTACAATGAGCAGTTCTTC. It yields the protein CASSLRTSGRWNSYNEQFF. J is TRBJ2-1 and V is TRBV3-1, with 14 bases that match TRBD2. The CDR3 is 19 residues long. V lost 4 bases to trimming and J lost 0 bases; unmatched junction nucleotides: 8. CDR1 is LGHDT, CDR2 YNNKEL, per germline (reference sequence).

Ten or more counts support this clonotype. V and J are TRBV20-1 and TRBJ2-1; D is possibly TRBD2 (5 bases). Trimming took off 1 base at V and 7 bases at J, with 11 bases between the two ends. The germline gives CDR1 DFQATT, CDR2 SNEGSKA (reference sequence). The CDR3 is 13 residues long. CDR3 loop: CSARGTSTNEQFF. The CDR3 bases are TGCAGTGCTAGAGGGACTTCGACTAATGAGCAGTTCTTC.

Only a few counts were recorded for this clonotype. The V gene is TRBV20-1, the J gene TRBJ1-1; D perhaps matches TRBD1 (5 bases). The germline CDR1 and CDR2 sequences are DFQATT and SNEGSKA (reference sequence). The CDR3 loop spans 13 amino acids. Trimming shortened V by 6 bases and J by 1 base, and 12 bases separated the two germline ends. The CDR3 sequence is CSARMDTNTEAFF. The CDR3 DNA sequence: TGCAGTGCCCGAATGGACACGAACACTGAAGCTTTCTTT.

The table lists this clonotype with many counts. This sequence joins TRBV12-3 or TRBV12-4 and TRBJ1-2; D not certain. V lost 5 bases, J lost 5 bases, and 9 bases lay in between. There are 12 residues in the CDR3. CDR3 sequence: CASSPLGYGYTF. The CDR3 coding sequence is TGTGCCAGCAGTCCGCTTGGGTATGGCTACACCTTC.